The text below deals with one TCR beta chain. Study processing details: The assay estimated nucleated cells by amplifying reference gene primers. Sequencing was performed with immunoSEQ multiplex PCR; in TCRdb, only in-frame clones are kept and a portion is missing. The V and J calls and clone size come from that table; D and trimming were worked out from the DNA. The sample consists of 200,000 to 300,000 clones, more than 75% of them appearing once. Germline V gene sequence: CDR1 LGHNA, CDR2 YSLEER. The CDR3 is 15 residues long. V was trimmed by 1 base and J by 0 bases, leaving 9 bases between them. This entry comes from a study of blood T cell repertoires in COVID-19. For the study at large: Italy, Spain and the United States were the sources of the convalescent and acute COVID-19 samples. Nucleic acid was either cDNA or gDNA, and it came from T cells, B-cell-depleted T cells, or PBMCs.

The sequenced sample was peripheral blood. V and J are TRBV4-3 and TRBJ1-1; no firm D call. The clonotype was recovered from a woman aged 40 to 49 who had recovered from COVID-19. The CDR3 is CASSQGMGMNTEAFF. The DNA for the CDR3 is TGCGCCAGCAGCCAAGGGATGGGCATGAACACTGAAGCTTTCTTT.